The clone carrying this TCR beta chain was counted once. Trimming cost V 6 bases and J 0 bases; bases outside gene matches: 7. The CDR3 consists of 17 residues. Germline V gives CDR1 MDHEN, CDR2 SYDVKM. Measured with immunoSEQ multiplex PCR; TCRdb has only the in-frame clones, and not every one. This table has tens of thousands of clones, roughly nine tenths appearing once. There was relapse after autologous stem cell transplantation in every patient, and there was variation in brentuximab vedotin exposure. These data come from a study of PD-1 blockade in classical Hodgkin lymphoma. The chain couples TRBV28 to TRBJ2-6; 8 bases agree with TRBD2. Sequencing used peripheral blood mononuclear cells (PBMCs), obtained before the second cycle of nivolumab. The receptor comes from a human donor with classical Hodgkin lymphoma. CDR3 region: CASSGGGPFSGANVLTF. The CDR3 nucleotides are TGTGCCAGCAGCGGGGGGGGTCCCTTCTCTGGGGCCAACGTCCTGACTTTC.